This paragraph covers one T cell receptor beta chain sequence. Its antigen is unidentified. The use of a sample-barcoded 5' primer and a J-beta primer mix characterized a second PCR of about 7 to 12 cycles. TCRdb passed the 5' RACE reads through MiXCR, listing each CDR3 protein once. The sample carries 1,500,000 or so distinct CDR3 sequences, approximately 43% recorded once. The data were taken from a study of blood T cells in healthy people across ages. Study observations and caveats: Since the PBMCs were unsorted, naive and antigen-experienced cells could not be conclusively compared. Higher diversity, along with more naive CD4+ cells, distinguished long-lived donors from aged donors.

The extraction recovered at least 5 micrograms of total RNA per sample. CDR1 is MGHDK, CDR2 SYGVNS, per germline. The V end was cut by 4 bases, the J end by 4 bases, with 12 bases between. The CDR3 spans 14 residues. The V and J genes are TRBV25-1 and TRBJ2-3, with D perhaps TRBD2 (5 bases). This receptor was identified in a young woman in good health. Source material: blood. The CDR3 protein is CASSAAAGADTQYF. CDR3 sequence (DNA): TGTGCCAGCAGTGCGGCGGCCGGGGCAGATACGCAGTATTTT.